This record looks at one TCR beta chain sequence and its context. Its antigen is unknown. This CDR3 spans 14 amino acids. After removal of 3 bases from V and 4 bases from J, the junction contained 3 bases not matched to a gene. Germline assignment: CDR1 SGHRS and CDR2 YFSETQ. Clones were read by immunoSEQ multiplex PCR, and TCRdb kept only the in-frame ones, dropping some. This table holds more than 75,000 clones, 85% to 90% found once. This sample was taken from a study of radiotherapy plus CTLA-4 blockade in lung cancer. At the level of the study: Across the patients, objective responses occurred in approximately 19%, and disease control in 30% to 35%. Study-level results: There was expansion of tumor-derived TCR clones in blood after radiotherapy plus ipilimumab. Reports state that early shifts in blood T cell clones, with interferon-beta, best predicted response.

This TCR derives from a human donor with non-small cell lung cancer who had stable disease on radiotherapy plus ipilimumab. The chain combines TRBV5-1 with TRBJ2-3, with 9 bases fitting TRBD1. The material sequenced was peripheral blood, taken from a patient treated with radiotherapy plus ipilimumab. CDR3 DNA: TGCGCCAGCAGCTCGGGACAGGGTGCAGATACGCAGTATTTT. It specifies CASSSGQGADTQYF.